This TCR beta chain was documented in a study of T-cell reconstitution after alpha-beta-depleted transplantation in children. Trimming removed 3 bases at V and 7 bases at J, with 8 bases between. The CDR3 consists of 12 residues. Unique molecular identifiers were used to barcode this TCRbeta library. TCRdb used MiXCR to reprocess the PCR reads, holding one entry per CDR3 protein. Of about 360,000 distinct CDR3 sequences in the sample, about an eighth were seen once. This receptor was obtained from a human donor who donated a stem cell graft to a child with Fanconi anemia. The starting material was PBMCs, obtained from the stem cell graft. The V and J genes are TRBV12-3 or TRBV12-4 and TRBJ2-3, with D maybe TRBD2 (5 bases). The CDR3 DNA sequence: TGTGCCAGCAGTTTCGGGGAATATACGCAGTATTTT. As protein: CASSFGEYTQYF.